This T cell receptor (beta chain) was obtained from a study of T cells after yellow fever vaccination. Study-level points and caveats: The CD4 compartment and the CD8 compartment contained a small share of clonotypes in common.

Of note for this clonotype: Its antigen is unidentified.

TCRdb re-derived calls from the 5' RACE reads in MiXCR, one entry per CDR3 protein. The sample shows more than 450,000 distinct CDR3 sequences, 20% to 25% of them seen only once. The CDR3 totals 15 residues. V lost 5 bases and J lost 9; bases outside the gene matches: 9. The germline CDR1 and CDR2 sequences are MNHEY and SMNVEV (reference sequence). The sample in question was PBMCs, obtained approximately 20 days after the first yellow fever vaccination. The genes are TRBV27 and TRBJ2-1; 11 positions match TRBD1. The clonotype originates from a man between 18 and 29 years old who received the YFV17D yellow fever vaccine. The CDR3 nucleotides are TGTGCCAGCAGTCCGGACAGGGGGCGGGCAAGTGAGCAGTTCTTC. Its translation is CASSPDRGRASEQFF.